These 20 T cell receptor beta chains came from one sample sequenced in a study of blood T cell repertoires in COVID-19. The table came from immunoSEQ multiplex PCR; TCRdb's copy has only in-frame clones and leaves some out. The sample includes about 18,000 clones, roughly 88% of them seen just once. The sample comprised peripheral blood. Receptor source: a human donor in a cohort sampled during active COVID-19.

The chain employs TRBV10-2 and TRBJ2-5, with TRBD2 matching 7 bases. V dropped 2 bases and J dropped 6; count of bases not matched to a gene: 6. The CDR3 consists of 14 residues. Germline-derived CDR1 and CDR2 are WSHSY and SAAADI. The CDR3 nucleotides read TGCGCCAGCAGTGAGATGACTAGCTCCAAGACCCAGTACTTC. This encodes CASSEMTSSKTQYF.

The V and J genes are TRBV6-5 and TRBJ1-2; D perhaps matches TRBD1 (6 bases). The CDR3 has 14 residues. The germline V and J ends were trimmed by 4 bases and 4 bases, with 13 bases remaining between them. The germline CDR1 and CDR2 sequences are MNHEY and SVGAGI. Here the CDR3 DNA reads TGTGCCAGCAGTTCATCAGGGGAGGGCTATGGCTACACCTTC. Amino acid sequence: CASSSSGEGYGYTF.

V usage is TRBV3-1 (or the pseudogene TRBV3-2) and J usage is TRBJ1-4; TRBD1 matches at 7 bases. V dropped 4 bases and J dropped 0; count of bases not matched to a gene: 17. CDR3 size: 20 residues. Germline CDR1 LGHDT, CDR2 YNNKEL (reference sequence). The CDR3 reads CASSPPSDRAGIATNEKLFF. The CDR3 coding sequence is TGTGCCAGCAGCCCCCCCTCAGACAGGGCTGGAATCGCAACTAATGAAAAACTGTTTTTT.

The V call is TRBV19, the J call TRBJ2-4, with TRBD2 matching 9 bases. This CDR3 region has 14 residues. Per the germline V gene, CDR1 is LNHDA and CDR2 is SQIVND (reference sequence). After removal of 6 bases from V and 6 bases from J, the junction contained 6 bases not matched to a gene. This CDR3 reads CASRGLASRNIQYF. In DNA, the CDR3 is TGTGCCAGTAGGGGACTAGCATCACGAAACATTCAGTACTTC.

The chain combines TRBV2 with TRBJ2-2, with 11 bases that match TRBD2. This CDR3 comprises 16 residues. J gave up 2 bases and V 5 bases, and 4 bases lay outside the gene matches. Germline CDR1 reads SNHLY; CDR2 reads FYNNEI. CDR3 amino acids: CASSRGLAVNTGELFF. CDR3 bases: TGTGCCAGCAGTAGGGGACTAGCGGTAAACACCGGGGAGCTGTTTTTT.

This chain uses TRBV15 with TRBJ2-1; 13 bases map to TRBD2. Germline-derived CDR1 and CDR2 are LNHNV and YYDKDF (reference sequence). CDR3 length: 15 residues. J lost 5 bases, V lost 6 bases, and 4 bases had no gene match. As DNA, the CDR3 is TGTGCCACCAGAGGCGGACTAGCGGGAGACAATGAGCAGTTCTTC. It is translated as CATRGGLAGDNEQFF.

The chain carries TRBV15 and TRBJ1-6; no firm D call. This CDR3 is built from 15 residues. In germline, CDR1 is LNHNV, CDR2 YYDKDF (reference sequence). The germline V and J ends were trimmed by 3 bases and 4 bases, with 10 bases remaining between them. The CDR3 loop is CATSSSGGYNSPLHF. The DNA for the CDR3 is TGTGCCACCAGCAGCTCCGGCGGATATAATTCACCCCTCCACTTT.

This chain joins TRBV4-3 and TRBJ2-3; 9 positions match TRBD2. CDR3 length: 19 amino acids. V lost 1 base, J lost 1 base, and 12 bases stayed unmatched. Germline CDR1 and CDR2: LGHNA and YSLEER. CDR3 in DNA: TGCGCCAGCAGCCAAGGGGGTGCTGCTTTAGCGGGAGGCACAGATACGCAGTATTTT. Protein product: CASSQGGAALAGGTDTQYF.

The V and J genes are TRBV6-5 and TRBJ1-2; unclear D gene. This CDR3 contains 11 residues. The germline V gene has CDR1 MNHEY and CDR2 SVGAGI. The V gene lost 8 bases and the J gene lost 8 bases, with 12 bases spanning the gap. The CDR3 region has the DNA TGTGCCAGCCTGTTAGCTGCAGGCTACACCTTC. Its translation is CASLLAAGYTF.

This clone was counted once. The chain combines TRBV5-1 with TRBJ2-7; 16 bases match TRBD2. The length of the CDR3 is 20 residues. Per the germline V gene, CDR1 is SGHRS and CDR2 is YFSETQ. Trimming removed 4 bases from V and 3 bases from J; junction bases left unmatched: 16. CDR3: CASSNHIPGLAGGSYYEQYF. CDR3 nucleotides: TGCGCCAGCAGCAATCACATACCGGGACTAGCGGGAGGGTCTTACTACGAGCAGTACTTC.

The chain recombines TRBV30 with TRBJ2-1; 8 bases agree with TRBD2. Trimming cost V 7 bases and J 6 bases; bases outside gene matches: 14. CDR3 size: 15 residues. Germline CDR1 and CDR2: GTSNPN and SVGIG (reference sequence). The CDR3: CALVPRGGLSNEQFF. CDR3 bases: TGTGCCTTGGTCCCCCGGGGGGGCTTGTCCAATGAGCAGTTCTTC.

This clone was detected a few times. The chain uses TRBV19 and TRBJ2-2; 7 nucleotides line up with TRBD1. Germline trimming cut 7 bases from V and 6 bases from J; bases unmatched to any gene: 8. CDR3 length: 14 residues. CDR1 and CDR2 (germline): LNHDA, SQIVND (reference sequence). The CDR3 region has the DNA TGTGCCAGTATAGATGTAGGGGGCCCCGGGGAGCTGTTTTTT. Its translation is CASIDVGGPGELFF.

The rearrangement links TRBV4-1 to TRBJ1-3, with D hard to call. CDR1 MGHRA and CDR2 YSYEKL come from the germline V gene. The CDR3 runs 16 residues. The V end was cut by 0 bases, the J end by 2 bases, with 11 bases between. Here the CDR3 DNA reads TGCGCCAGCAGCCAAGATGGGTCTCGGGCTGGAAACACCATATATTTT. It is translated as CASSQDGSRAGNTIYF.

CDR3 coding DNA: TGTGCCAGCAGTGATTGGGAGGAGACCCAGTACTTC. This gives the protein CASSDWEETQYF. This chain connects TRBV2 to TRBJ2-5; a possible D gene is TRBD2 (5 bases). This CDR3 has 12 amino acids. Trimming removed 3 bases at V and 5 bases at J, with 7 bases between. Per germline, CDR1 SNHLY and CDR2 FYNNEI.

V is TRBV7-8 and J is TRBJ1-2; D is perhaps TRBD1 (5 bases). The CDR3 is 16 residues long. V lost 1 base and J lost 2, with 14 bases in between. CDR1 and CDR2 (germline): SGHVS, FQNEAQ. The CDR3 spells CASSLVLKNRNYGYTF. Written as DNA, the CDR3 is TGTGCCAGCAGCTTAGTGCTCAAGAACAGGAACTATGGCTACACCTTC.

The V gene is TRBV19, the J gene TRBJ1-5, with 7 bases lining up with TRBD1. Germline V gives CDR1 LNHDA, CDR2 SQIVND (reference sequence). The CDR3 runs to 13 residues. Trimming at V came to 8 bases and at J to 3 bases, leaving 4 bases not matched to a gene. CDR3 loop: CASRDSHNQPQHF. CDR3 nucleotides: TGTGCCAGTCGGGACAGCCACAATCAGCCCCAGCATTTT.

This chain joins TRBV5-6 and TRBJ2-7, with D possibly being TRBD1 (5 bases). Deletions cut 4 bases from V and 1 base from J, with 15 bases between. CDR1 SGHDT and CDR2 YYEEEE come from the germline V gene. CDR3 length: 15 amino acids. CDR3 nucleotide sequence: TGTGCCAGCAGCCTCCCAGGGAAAGGGTCCTACGAGCAGTACTTC. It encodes CASSLPGKGSYEQYF.

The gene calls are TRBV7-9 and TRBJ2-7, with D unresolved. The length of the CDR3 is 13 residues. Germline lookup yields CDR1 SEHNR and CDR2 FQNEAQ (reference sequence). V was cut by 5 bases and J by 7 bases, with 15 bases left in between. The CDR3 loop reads CASSPGQPIEQYF. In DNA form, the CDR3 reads TGTGCCAGCAGCCCTGGGCAGCCCATTGAGCAGTACTTC. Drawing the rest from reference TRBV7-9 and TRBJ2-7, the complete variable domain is DTGVSQNPRHKITKRGQNVTFRCDPISEHNRLYWYRQTLGQGPEFLTYFQNEAQLEKSRLLSDRFSAERPKGSFSTLEIQRTEQGDSAMYLCASSPGQPIEQYFGPGTRLTVT.

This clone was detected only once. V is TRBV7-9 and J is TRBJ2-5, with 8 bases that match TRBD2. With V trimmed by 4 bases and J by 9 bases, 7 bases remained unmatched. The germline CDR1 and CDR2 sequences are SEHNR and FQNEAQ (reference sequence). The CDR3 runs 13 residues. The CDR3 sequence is CASSYDTGGAQYF. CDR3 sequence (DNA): TGTGCCAGCAGCTACGACACGGGGGGGGCCCAGTACTTC.

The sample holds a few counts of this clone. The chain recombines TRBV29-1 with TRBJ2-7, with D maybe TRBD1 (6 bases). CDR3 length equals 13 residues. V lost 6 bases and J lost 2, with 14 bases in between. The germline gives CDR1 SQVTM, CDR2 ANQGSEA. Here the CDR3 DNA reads TGCAGCGTGACCGGGACACCACCCTACGAGCAGTACTTC. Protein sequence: CSVTGTPPYEQYF.